The present TCR beta chain was sequenced within a study of spatial heterogeneity in lung cancer. At the level of the study: Samples came from about 72 TRACERx patients with untreated early-stage lung cancer. The mean occurrence of each unique TCR and UMI combination in raw reads exceeded eight.

Individually, TCR cDNA molecules were each labelled with a unique molecular identifier. TCRdb called the 5' RACE reads again in MiXCR, with one record for every CDR3 protein. The sample has about 27,000 distinct CDR3 sequences; 5% to 6.5% are singletons. This clonotype showed up many times. Noted time point: blood at routine non-recurrence follow-up after resection. V was shortened by 1 base and J by 8 bases, with 6 bases between the two germline ends. The CDR3 contains 12 residues. The germline V gene encodes CDR1 SGHKS and CDR2 YYEKEE (reference sequence). This specimen consisted of PBMCs, obtained at follow-up. V gene TRBV5-5 combines with J gene TRBJ2-2; D gene ambiguous. This receptor was identified in a female donor with early-stage non-small cell lung cancer. The CDR3 DNA is TGTGCCAGCAGCTTGACTGAGGGGGAGCTGTTTTTT. It is translated as CASSLTEGELFF.